One sample yielded the 30 T cell receptor beta chains listed below, sequenced in a study of blood T cell repertoires in COVID-19. The repertoire was sequenced with immunoSEQ multiplex PCR; TCRdb's copy has only in-frame clones and lacks some. This repertoire shows 200,000 to 250,000 clones, around 84% found once; its top ten account for 5.5% to 7.5%. The sample consisted of PBMCs or T cells enriched from blood (not recorded which). Every receptor here comes from a woman between 40 and 55 years old who had recovered from COVID-19.

The chain couples TRBV28 to TRBJ2-2; D gene ambiguous. This CDR3 comprises 15 residues. CDR1 is MDHEN, CDR2 SYDVKM, per germline. With 5 bases removed from V and 2 bases from J, the gap between germline ends came to 12 bases. CDR3 loop: CASSTIWANTGELFF. The CDR3 DNA reads as TGTGCCAGCAGTACGATTTGGGCCAACACCGGGGAGCTGTTTTTT.

The chain has TRBV5-1 and TRBJ2-1, with 7 nucleotides matching TRBD1. The junction had 8 bases not matched to a gene; V was cut back by 4 bases and J by 13 bases. The germline V gene encodes CDR1 SGHRS and CDR2 YFSETQ. The CDR3 has 12 amino acids. The CDR3 loop is CASSENRGPQFF. For the CDR3, the DNA is TGCGCCAGCAGCGAGAACAGGGGTCCCCAGTTCTTC.

This clone was counted once. The rearrangement joins TRBV5-1 to TRBJ2-1, with 14 bases that match TRBD2. Germline V gene data show CDR1 as SGHRS and CDR2 as YFSETQ. J was trimmed by 9 bases and V by 0 bases; bases with no gene match: 5. CDR3 length equals 16 residues. This CDR3 is CASSLGTSGRRGEQFF. CDR3 nucleotide sequence: TGCGCCAGCAGCTTGGGGACTAGCGGGAGGCGGGGTGAGCAGTTCTTC. The full variable domain, its missing parts supplied by reference TRBV5-1 and TRBJ2-1, is KAGVTQTPRYLIKTRGQQVTLSCSPISGHRSVSWYQQTPGQGLQFLFEYFSETQRNKGNFPGRFSGRQFSNSRSEMNVSTLELGDSALYLCASSLGTSGRRGEQFFGPGTRLTVL.

This clone was observed once. This chain connects TRBV19 to TRBJ2-1, with 11 bases identical to TRBD1. Per the germline V gene, CDR1 is LNHDA and CDR2 is SQIVND (reference sequence). The CDR3 consists of 16 residues. The V and J ends lost 5 bases and 4 bases, in that order; junction bases with no gene match: 7. CDR3 nucleotide sequence: TGTGCCAGTAGTTCCTCCGGGACAGGGGGATACAATGAGCAGTTCTTC. Translation gives CASSSSGTGGYNEQFF.

The chain employs TRBV18 and TRBJ2-7, with 9 bases identical to TRBD2. Germline CDR1 is KGHSH and CDR2 is LQKENI. This CDR3 has 16 residues. The V gene end was trimmed by 5 bases and the J gene end by 4 bases; junction bases not matched to a gene: 12. The CDR3 loop is CASSNLAGRRAYEQYF. The CDR3 nucleotides read TGTGCCAGCTCAAACCTAGCGGGGCGGAGGGCGTACGAGCAGTACTTC.

This chain links TRBV7-2 with TRBJ1-1; 9 bases fit TRBD1. Trimming removed 0 bases from V and 3 bases from J; junction bases left unmatched: 14. Germline CDR1 SGHTA, CDR2 FQGNSA. The length of the CDR3 is 19 residues. CDR3 sequence: CASSLAFPGQGFEYTEAFF. The CDR3 nucleotides are TGTGCCAGCAGCTTAGCGTTTCCGGGACAGGGTTTCGAGTACACTGAAGCTTTCTTT.

The J gene is TRBJ1-2, the V gene TRBV2; tentative D call: TRBD1 (5 bases). The CDR3 runs 17 residues. CDR1 is SNHLY, CDR2 FYNNEI, per germline. The ends were cut back, 4 bases at V and 2 bases at J, with 20 bases in the middle. The CDR3 bases are TGTGCCAGCAGTGCCCTTTCCACCCACGACAGAAACTATGGCTACACCTTC. Protein sequence: CASSALSTHDRNYGYTF.

V and J are TRBV5-1 and TRBJ1-3; D might be TRBD1 (5 bases). Germline assignment: CDR1 SGHRS and CDR2 YFSETQ. The CDR3 sequence is 16 residues long. The V gene lost 1 base and the J gene lost 0 bases, with 11 bases spanning the gap. The chain's CDR3 is CASSLRQISSGNTIYF. The CDR3 nucleotides read TGCGCCAGCAGCTTGAGACAGATCAGCTCTGGAAACACCATATATTTT.

The chain combines TRBV11-3 with TRBJ2-3; 12 bases line up with TRBD2. This CDR3 contains 12 residues. Per germline, CDR1 SGHNT and CDR2 YENEEA. The CDR3: CGGLAGGDTQYF. The CDR3 region has the DNA TGTGGGGGGCTAGCGGGAGGGGATACGCAGTATTTT.

V and J are TRBV19 and TRBJ1-1; 7 bases are shared with TRBD1. The V gene end was trimmed by 6 bases and the J gene end by 0 bases; junction bases not matched to a gene: 4. The germline V gene encodes CDR1 LNHDA and CDR2 SQIVND (reference sequence). This CDR3 has 14 amino acids. In nucleotides, the CDR3 is TGTGCCAGTAGGATGGGACAGATGAACACTGAAGCTTTCTTT. Translated: CASRMGQMNTEAFF.

In this sample, this clone turned up once. The V gene is TRBV25-1, the J gene TRBJ1-4; TRBD1 aligns across 11 bases. The CDR3 loop spans 16 amino acids. Germline V CDR1 and CDR2: MGHDK, SYGVNS. The ends lost 5 bases at V and 2 bases at J; junction bases unmatched: 4. CDR3 nucleotides: TGTGCCAGCAGTCGGGACAGGGGGTCGACTAATGAAAAACTGTTTTTT. Translated, it gives CASSRDRGSTNEKLFF.

This clone is a singleton in its sample. This sequence joins TRBV12-2 and TRBJ2-7; the table's D gene call, TRBD2, was not cross checked with the DNA. TRBV12-2 is annotated as a pseudogene. This CDR3 has 15 amino acids. CDR3 sequence (DNA): TGTGCACGAATCCCGGAGGACTCCTTTTCCTACGAGCAGTACTTC. It yields the protein CARIPEDSFSYEQYF.

The chain links TRBV7-2 to TRBJ1-2; 8 bases are a match to TRBD1. The junction had 10 bases not matched to a gene; V was cut back by 2 bases and J by 8 bases. The CDR3 is 15 residues long. From germline, CDR1 is SGHTA and CDR2 FQGNSA. For the CDR3, the DNA is TGTGCCAGCAGCTTAAGACTGGACAGGGTTGGCGGCTACACCTTC. This codes for CASSLRLDRVGGYTF.

The table lists this clone with a few counts. The rearrangement uses TRBV5-1 and TRBJ2-1, with a weak D call TRBD2 (6 bases). V lost 6 bases and J lost 2, with 12 bases in between. CDR1 is SGHRS and CDR2 is YFSETQ in the germline V gene. The length of the CDR3 is 14 residues. CDR3 region: CASTPAGTYNEQFF. The CDR3 nucleotides are TGCGCCAGCACTCCGGCGGGAACCTACAATGAGCAGTTCTTC.

J is TRBJ1-2 and V is TRBV15; 7 bases align to TRBD1. The V segment lost 3 bases and the J segment 8 bases; nucleotides outside the gene matches: 9. This CDR3 has 14 amino acids. The germline V gene encodes CDR1 LNHNV and CDR2 YYDKDF (reference sequence). Here the CDR3 reads CATSRGTTGSGYTF. CDR3 coding DNA: TGTGCCACCAGCAGGGGAACGACAGGGTCCGGCTACACCTTC. Drawing the rest from reference TRBV15 and TRBJ1-2, the complete variable domain is DAMVIQNPRYQVTQFGKPVTLSCSQTLNHNVMYWYQQKSSQAPKLLFHYYDKDFNNEADTPDNFQSRRPNTSFCFLDIRSPGLGDTAMYLCATSRGTTGSGYTFGSGTRLTVV.

J is TRBJ1-6 and V is TRBV2; no definite D call. The germline CDR1 and CDR2 sequences are SNHLY and FYNNEI. Between the trimmed V and J ends, which lost 4 bases and 10 bases, there was a span of 11 bases. The CDR3 has 13 residues. As DNA, the CDR3 is TGTGCCAGCAGTGGCCAGCCGGGGTCACCCCTCCACTTT. Amino acids: CASSGQPGSPLHF. Complete variable domain (other parts from reference TRBV2 and TRBJ1-6): EPEVTQTPSHQVTQMGQEVILRCVPISNHLYFYWYRQILGQKVEFLVSFYNNEISEKSEIFDDQFSVERPDGSNFTLKIRSTKLEDSAMYFCASSGQPGSPLHFGNGTRLTVT.

The chain employs TRBV29-1 and TRBJ2-1; 8 bases are shared with TRBD1. V shed 4 bases, J shed 7 bases, and the junction held 3 bases outside the gene matches. There are 12 residues in the CDR3. Germline V CDR1 and CDR2: SQVTM, ANQGSEA. The CDR3 reads CSVGQGWNEQFF. In DNA, the CDR3 is TGCAGCGTTGGACAGGGGTGGAATGAGCAGTTCTTC.

The chain joins TRBV19 to TRBJ1-4, with 8 bases matching TRBD1. CDR3 length equals 16 residues. V lost 8 bases to trimming and J lost 0 bases; unmatched junction nucleotides: 8. Germline values: CDR1 LNHDA, CDR2 SQIVND (reference sequence). The CDR3 bases are TGTGCCAGTCGCGCAGGGGGCGCGTCAACTAATGAAAAACTGTTTTTT. Protein product: CASRAGGASTNEKLFF.

This clone was observed a single time. The chain carries TRBV28 and TRBJ2-7, with a possible D match to TRBD2 (7 bases). Per the germline V gene, CDR1 is MDHEN and CDR2 is SYDVKM. The CDR3 covers 14 residues. Trimming took 7 bases from V and 2 from J, leaving 15 bases between them. CDR3 in amino acids: CASKIQGGAYEQYF. The CDR3 nucleotides are TGTGCCAGCAAGATCCAAGGGGGGGCCTACGAGCAGTACTTC.

The rearrangement links TRBV5-1 to TRBJ2-6; unclear D gene. Germline CDR1 and CDR2: SGHRS and YFSETQ. V was cut by 2 bases and J by 0 bases, with 6 bases left in between. The CDR3 totals 15 residues. The CDR3 DNA follows: TGCGCCAGCAGCTTCACAGCCTCTGGGGCCAACGTCCTGACTTTC. Encoded protein: CASSFTASGANVLTF. Supplemented by reference TRBV5-1 and TRBJ2-6, the full variable domain reads KAGVTQTPRYLIKTRGQQVTLSCSPISGHRSVSWYQQTPGQGLQFLFEYFSETQRNKGNFPGRFSGRQFSNSRSEMNVSTLELGDSALYLCASSFTASGANVLTFGAGSRLTVL.

V and J are TRBV4-3 and TRBJ2-3; D is perhaps TRBD2 (5 bases). CDR1 and CDR2 from the germline V gene are LGHNA and YSLEER. V was pared by 0 bases and J by 0 bases, with 10 bases between. The CDR3 runs to 16 residues. For the CDR3, the DNA is TGCGCCAGCAGCCAAGATTTGCGGGTTAGCACAGATACGCAGTATTTT. Residues: CASSQDLRVSTDTQYF.

The chain carries TRBV25-1 and TRBJ1-2; 8 bases fit TRBD1. J gave up 6 bases and V 8 bases, and 8 bases lay outside the gene matches. The V gene's germline CDR1 is MGHDK and CDR2 SYGVNS. The CDR3 consists of 13 residues. The CDR3 DNA follows: TGTGCCAGCTCGAGGACAGGGCGAAATGGCTACACCTTC. This translates into CASSRTGRNGYTF.

This rearrangement joins TRBV30 to TRBJ2-1, with D unresolved. Per the germline V gene, CDR1 is GTSNPN and CDR2 is SVGIG (reference sequence). CDR3 size: 11 residues. With 1 base removed from V and 9 bases from J, the gap between germline ends came to 7 bases. The CDR3 loop is CAWSAAAEQFF. The CDR3 DNA reads TGTGCCTGGAGTGCGGCGGCTGAGCAGTTCTTC.

This chain joins TRBV4-1 and TRBJ1-2, with a weak D call TRBD1 (5 bases). This CDR3 is built from 14 residues. Germline CDR1 MGHRA, CDR2 YSYEKL. V lost 1 base, J lost 4 bases, and 10 bases lay in between. The CDR3 nucleotides are TGCGCCAGCAGCCAAGGGGGGGAGAGCTATGGCTACACCTTC. The encoded protein is CASSQGGESYGYTF.

Points on this clone: Mismatch with germline at one junction end may stem from a read error. The chain combines TRBV6-1 with TRBJ1-2, with a possible D match to TRBD1 (5 bases). CDR1 and CDR2 (germline): MNHNS, SASEGT. The CDR3 is 14 amino acids. The CDR3 sequence is CASSEAPGQEKSSF. CDR3 nucleotide sequence: TGTGCCAGCAGTGAAGCGCCCGGACAAGAGAAGTCCTCTTTC.

The J gene is TRBJ2-3, the V gene TRBV5-1, with TRBD1 matching 7 bases. V was pared by 2 bases and J by 8 bases, with 17 bases of the junction left unmatched. Per germline, CDR1 SGHRS and CDR2 YFSETQ. The CDR3 has 17 amino acids. The CDR3 sequence is CASSFYHGGTDPPTQYF. CDR3 bases: TGCGCCAGCAGCTTCTACCACGGTGGGACAGATCCCCCTACGCAGTATTTT.

The rearrangement links TRBV9 to TRBJ2-3, with D unclear. This CDR3 contains 15 residues. Germline V gives CDR1 SGDLS, CDR2 YYNGEE. V was trimmed by 0 bases and J by 2 bases, leaving 10 bases between them. For the CDR3, the DNA is TGTGCCAGCAGCGTAGACTTAGATCTCACAGATACGCAGTATTTT. Its translation is CASSVDLDLTDTQYF.

This chain joins TRBV7-8 and TRBJ1-6, with D possibly TRBD1 on 6 matching bases. The CDR3 totals 14 residues. V was shortened by 1 base and J by 7 bases, with 8 bases between the two germline ends. In germline, CDR1 is SGHVS, CDR2 FQNEAQ. The CDR3 spells CASSLGQDNSPLHF. DNA for the CDR3: TGTGCCAGCAGCTTAGGACAGGACAATTCACCCCTCCACTTT.

This clone has more than one count but fewer than ten. The chain has TRBV19 and TRBJ1-4; TRBD1 agrees at 8 bases. The germline V gene has CDR1 LNHDA and CDR2 SQIVND (reference sequence). Trimming removed 5 bases from V and 8 bases from J; junction bases left unmatched: 10. The CDR3 has 15 amino acids. The CDR3 region is CASSPSTGEGEKLFF. The CDR3 DNA is TGTGCCAGTAGTCCATCGACAGGGGAAGGCGAAAAACTGTTTTTT.

This clone was picked up a small number of times. The CDR3 DNA reads as TGTGCCAGATACCAACAGGGTAAGACCTACAATGAGCAGTTCTTC. Its translation is CARYQQGKTYNEQFF. This rearrangement joins TRBV7-9 to TRBJ2-1; a possible D gene is TRBD1 (6 bases). Germline lookup yields CDR1 SEHNR and CDR2 FQNEAQ (reference sequence). There are 15 residues in the CDR3. With 9 bases removed from V and 2 bases from J, the gap between germline ends came to 17 bases. Filled out from reference TRBV7-9 and TRBJ2-1, the complete variable domain reads DTGVSQNPRHKITKRGQNVTFRCDPISEHNRLYWYRQTLGQGPEFLTYFQNEAQLEKSRLLSDRFSAERPKGSFSTLEIQRTEQGDSAMYLCARYQQGKTYNEQFFGPGTRLTVL.